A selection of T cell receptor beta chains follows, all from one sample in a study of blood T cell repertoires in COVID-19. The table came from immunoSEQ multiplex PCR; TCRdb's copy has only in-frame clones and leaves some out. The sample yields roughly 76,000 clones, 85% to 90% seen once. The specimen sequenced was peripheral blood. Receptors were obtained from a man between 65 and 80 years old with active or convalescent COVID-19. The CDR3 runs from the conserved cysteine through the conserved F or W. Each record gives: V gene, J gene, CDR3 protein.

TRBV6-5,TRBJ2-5,CASSLGAGGRGETQYF
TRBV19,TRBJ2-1,CASTPSSGRYNEQFF
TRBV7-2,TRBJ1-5,CASSPTGSGSQPQHF
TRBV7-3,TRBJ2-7,CASSLGIAGTYEQYF
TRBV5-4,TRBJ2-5,CASSSSVGETQYF
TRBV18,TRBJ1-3,CASSRQGKTSGNTIYF
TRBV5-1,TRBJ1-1,CASSSEGLNTEAFF
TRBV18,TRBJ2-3,CASSPLASGYTDTQYF
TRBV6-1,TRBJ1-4,CASSEHRGGGEKLFF
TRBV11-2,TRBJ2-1,CASGWTGGYNEQFF
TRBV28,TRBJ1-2,CASSSPWGGTYGYTF
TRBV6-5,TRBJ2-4,CASSPSGFGIQYF
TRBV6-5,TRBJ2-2,CASSYDGQGAYRELFF
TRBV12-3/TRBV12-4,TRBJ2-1,CASSITRNEQFF
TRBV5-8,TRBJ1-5,CASSGQGFRPQHF
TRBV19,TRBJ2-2,CASSVSNSGAATGELFF
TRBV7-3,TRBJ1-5,CASSLNAGAGQPQHF